Below, 9 T cell receptor beta chains from the same sample are listed, as sequenced in a study of T cell changes during pregnancy in multiple sclerosis. Clones were read by immunoSEQ multiplex PCR, and TCRdb kept only the in-frame ones, dropping some. Altogether approximately 100,000 clones are present, approximately 93% being singletons, with the ten largest covering 3% to 3.5%. Sequencing was performed on peripheral blood, taken after pregnancy. The source is a female donor with multiple sclerosis, enrolled in a pregnancy study.

In its sample, this clone was seen once. The V call is TRBV29-1, the J call TRBJ2-1; D is uncertain. Germline CDR1 reads SQVTM; CDR2 reads ANQGSEA. There are 15 residues in the CDR3. Trimming stripped 7 bases from V and 1 base from J, with 17 bases between. CDR3 nucleotide sequence: TGCAGCGCTTCCCCGCTTCTGCAGTCCTACAATGAGCAGTTCTTC. This translates into CSASPLLQSYNEQFF.

The J gene is TRBJ2-2, the V gene TRBV27; 8 positions agree with TRBD2. Looked up from germline, CDR1 is MNHEY and CDR2 is SMNVEV (reference sequence). CDR3 length: 17 amino acids. V dropped 5 bases and J dropped 7; count of bases not matched to a gene: 15. CDR3 DNA sequence: TGTGCCAGCAGTCCGGAGTTGGCGGGGGGCATTAACGGGGAGCTGTTTTTT. Its protein product is CASSPELAGGINGELFF.

The chain is built from TRBV5-6 and TRBJ1-6, with D unclear. Trimming took off 4 bases at V and 10 bases at J, with 18 bases between the two ends. CDR3 length equals 15 residues. Per the germline V gene, CDR1 is SGHDT and CDR2 is YYEEEE. CDR3 region: CASSLGGGLRSPLHF. In nucleotides, the CDR3 is TGTGCCAGCAGCCTTGGTGGAGGGCTAAGGTCACCCCTCCACTTT.

V and J are TRBV11-2 and TRBJ2-3; the match to TRBD2 covers 12 bases. The CDR3 contains 16 residues. Germline loops: CDR1 SGHAT, CDR2 FQNNGV. After removal of 3 bases from V and 5 bases from J, the junction contained 6 bases not matched to a gene. The CDR3 is CASSLGLAGGVDTQYF. In nucleotides, the CDR3 is TGTGCCAGCAGCTTGGGGCTAGCGGGGGGGGTAGATACGCAGTATTTT.

V and J are TRBV5-6 and TRBJ2-7; D gene uncertain. CDR1 and CDR2 (germline): SGHDT, YYEEEE. This CDR3 contains 17 residues. Trimming removed 0 bases from V and 2 bases from J, with 18 bases in between. This chain's CDR3 is CASSLAYLEQPTYEQYF. Here the CDR3 DNA reads TGTGCCAGCAGCTTGGCCTATTTAGAACAGCCGACCTACGAGCAGTACTTC.

This clone was counted a few times. The genes are TRBV2 and TRBJ1-4; 9 positions match TRBD1. There are 14 residues in the CDR3. Losses at the gene ends were 6 bases for V and 8 bases for J; bases not matched to a gene: 7. CDR1 and CDR2 (germline): SNHLY, FYNNEI. CDR3 residues: CASRIQDRGEKLFF. Written as DNA, the CDR3 is TGTGCCAGCAGGATTCAGGACAGGGGCGAAAAACTGTTTTTT.

V is TRBV4-1 and J is TRBJ2-3; D may be TRBD1 (8 bases). Germline lookup yields CDR1 MGHRA and CDR2 YSYEKL. Between the trimmed V and J ends, which lost 0 bases and 3 bases, there was a span of 16 bases. The CDR3 loop spans 17 amino acids. The CDR3 bases are TGCGCCAGCAGCCAAGATACAGGGGGGGGGCGAACAGATACGCAGTATTTT. Translating it yields CASSQDTGGGRTDTQYF.

The chain carries TRBV7-8 and TRBJ1-5; no clear D. CDR1 is SGHVS, CDR2 FQNEAQ, per germline. Trimming cost V 5 bases and J 5 bases, with 7 bases left between them. The length of the CDR3 is 12 residues. CDR3 in DNA: TGTGCCAGCAGCGACGGGGATCAGCCCCAGCATTTT. Translation gives CASSDGDQPQHF.

The J gene is TRBJ1-2, the V gene TRBV5-6; 12 bases are a match to TRBD1. The junction had 10 bases not matched to a gene; V was cut back by 1 base and J by 0 bases. This CDR3 contains 19 residues. CDR1 and CDR2 from the germline V gene are SGHDT and YYEEEE. CDR3 sequence (DNA): TGTGCCAGCAGCTTGTATGGCCCGGGACAGGGGGCCTCTAACTATGGCTACACCTTC. It translates to CASSLYGPGQGASNYGYTF.